This TCR beta chain was recorded in a study of T cell repertoires in cytomegalovirus infection (dated by TCRdb to between 2019 and 2020). About the study as a whole: Donor HLA type was relevant to the analysis, as public TCR beta signatures indicated carriage of CMV infection together with the matching HLA type. Results and caveats for the whole study, not just this receptor: In both this cohort and an independent roughly 330-donor cohort, the cumulative frequency of public TCR beta family members distinguished carriers of CMV infection plus the relevant HLA type. In the ex vivo response, HLA-C-restricted CMV-specific TCR beta clonotypes were dominant, and in two of eight donors the single most frequent clonotype came from this HLA-C-restricted group.

CDR1 is given as SGHTA and CDR2 as FQGNSA, both from the germline V gene. Taken from cysteine to phenylalanine, the CDR3 has 16 residues. Solely the CDR3 DNA is kept, with 48 bases framed from the first base. From V the trimming removes 5 bases and from J it removes 1 base, while the gene matches leave 7 bases of the junction unaccounted for. This sample was sequenced with an Illumina HiSeq 1500. TCRdb reran the public reads through fastp at Q25 and MiXCR, keeping productive beta chains. A single entry per CDR3 protein holds the most common genes and DNA from its merged rows. The sample table lists around 740,000 distinct CDR3 sequences, about a third of them with a count of one. 2.8% of the sample is held by the ten biggest clonotypes. On this clonotype: It has no known antigen specificity. Base qualities are not recorded, but no much larger clone differs from it by a single base.

The receptor comes from a human donor in good health (CMV status not recorded). Some clones in this sample may be carry-over from other donors' samples. The chain was built from TRBV7-2 and TRBJ2-3; 9 middle bases align to TRBD1. The sequenced material came from PBMCs. The nucleotides are TGTGCCAGCAGCGTCCACCGGACAGGGGGCACAGATACGCAGTATTTT. Its translation is CASSVHRTGGTDTQYF.